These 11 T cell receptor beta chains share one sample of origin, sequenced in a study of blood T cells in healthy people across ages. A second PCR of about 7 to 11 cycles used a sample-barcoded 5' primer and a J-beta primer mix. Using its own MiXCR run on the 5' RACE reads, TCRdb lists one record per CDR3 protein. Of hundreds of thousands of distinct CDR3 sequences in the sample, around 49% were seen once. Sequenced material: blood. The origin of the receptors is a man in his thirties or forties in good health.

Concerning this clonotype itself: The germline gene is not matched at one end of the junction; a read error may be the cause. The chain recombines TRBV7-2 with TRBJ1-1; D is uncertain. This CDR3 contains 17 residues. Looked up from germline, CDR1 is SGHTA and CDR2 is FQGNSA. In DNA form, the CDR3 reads TGTGCCAGCAGCTTACGCTTAACGGCCAGCCAGAACACTGAGGCTTTCTTT. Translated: CASSLRLTASQNTEAFF.

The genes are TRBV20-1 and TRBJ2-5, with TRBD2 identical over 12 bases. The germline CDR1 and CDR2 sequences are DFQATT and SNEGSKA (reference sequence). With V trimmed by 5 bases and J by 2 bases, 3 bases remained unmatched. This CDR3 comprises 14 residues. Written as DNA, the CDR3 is TGCAGTGCTCCACTAGCGGGGGGACAAGAGACCCAGTACTTC. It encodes CSAPLAGGQETQYF.

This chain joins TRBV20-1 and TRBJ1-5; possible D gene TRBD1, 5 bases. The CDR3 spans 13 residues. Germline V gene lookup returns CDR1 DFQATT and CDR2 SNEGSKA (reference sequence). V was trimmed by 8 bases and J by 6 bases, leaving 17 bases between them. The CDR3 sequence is CSPTPGIGQPQHF. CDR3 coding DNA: TGCAGTCCAACCCCAGGGATCGGTCAGCCCCAGCATTTT.

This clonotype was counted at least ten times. CDR3 sequence (DNA): TGCAGTGCTAGACCCACCCACACAGATACGCAGTATTTT. It specifies CSARPTHTDTQYF. The chain combines TRBV20-1 with TRBJ2-3; unclear D gene. The ends were cut back, 2 bases at V and 2 bases at J, with 8 bases in the middle. This CDR3 contains 13 residues. Per the germline V gene, CDR1 is DFQATT and CDR2 is SNEGSKA (reference sequence).

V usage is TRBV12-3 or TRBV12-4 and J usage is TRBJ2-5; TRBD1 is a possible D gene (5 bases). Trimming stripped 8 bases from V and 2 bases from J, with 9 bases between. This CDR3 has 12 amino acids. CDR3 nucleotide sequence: TGTGCCAGCGGGGCCAGACAAGAGACCCAGTACTTC. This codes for CASGARQETQYF.

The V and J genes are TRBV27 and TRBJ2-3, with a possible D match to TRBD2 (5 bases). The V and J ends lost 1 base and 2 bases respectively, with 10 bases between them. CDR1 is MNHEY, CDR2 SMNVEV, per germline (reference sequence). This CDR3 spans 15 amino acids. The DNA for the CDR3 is TGTGCCAGCAGTTTATATGCGGGTGTCACAGATACGCAGTATTTT. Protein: CASSLYAGVTDTQYF.

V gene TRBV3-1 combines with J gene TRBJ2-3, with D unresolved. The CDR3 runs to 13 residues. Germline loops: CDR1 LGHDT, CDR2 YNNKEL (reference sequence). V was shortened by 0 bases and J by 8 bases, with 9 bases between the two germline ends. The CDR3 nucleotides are TGTGCCAGCAGCCAAGATGGGCCGGGTACGCAGTATTTT. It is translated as CASSQDGPGTQYF.

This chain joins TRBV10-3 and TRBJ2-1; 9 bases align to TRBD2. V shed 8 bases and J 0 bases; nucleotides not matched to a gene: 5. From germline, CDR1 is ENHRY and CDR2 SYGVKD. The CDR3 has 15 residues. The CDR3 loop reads CAIAGGESSYNEQFF. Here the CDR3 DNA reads TGTGCCATCGCGGGAGGGGAAAGCTCCTACAATGAGCAGTTCTTC.

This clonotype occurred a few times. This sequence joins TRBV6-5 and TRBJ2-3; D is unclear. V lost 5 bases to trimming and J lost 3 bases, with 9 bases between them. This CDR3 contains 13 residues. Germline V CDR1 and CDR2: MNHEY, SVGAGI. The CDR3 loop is CASSDKRTDTQYF. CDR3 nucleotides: TGTGCCAGCAGTGACAAAAGGACAGATACGCAGTATTTT.

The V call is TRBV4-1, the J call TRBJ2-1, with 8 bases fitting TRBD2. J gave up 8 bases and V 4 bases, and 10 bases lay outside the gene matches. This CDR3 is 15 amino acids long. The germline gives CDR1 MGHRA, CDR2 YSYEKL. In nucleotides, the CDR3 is TGCGCCAGCAGCCTTGTTGGTAGCGGGGACCATGAGCAGTTCTTC. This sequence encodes CASSLVGSGDHEQFF.

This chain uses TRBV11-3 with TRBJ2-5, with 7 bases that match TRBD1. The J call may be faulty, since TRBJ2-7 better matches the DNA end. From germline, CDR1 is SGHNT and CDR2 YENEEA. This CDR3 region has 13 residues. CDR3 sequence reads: CASSSRGFHEQYF. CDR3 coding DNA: TGTGCCAGCAGCTCCAGGGGGTTCCACGAGCAGTACTTC.